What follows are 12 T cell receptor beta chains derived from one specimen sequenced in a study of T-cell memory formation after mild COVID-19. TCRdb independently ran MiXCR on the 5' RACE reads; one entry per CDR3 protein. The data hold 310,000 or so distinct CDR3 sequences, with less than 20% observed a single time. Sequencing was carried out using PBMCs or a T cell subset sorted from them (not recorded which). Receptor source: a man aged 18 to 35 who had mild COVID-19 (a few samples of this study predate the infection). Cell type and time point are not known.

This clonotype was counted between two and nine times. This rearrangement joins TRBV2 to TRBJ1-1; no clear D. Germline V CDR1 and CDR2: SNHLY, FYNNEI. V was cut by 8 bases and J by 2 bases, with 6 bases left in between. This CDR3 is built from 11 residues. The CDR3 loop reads CASQYNTEAFF. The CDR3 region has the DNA TGTGCCAGCCAATACAACACTGAAGCTTTCTTT.

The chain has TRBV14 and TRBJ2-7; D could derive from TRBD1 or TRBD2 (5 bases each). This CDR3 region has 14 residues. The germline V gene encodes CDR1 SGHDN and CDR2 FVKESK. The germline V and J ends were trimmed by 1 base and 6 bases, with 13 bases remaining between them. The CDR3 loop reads CASSQGLGVGEQYF. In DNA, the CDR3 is TGTGCCAGCAGCCAAGGTCTGGGGGTAGGCGAGCAGTACTTC.

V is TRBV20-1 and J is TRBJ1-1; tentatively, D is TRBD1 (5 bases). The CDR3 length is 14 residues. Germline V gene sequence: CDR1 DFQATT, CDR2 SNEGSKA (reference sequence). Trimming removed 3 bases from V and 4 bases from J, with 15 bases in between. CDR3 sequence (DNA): TGCAGTGCTAGCGACAGTGGTGGGTTCACTGAAGCTTTCTTT. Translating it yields CSASDSGGFTEAFF.

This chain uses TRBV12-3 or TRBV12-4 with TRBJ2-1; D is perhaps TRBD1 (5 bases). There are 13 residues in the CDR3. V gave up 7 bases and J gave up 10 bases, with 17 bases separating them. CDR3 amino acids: CASTSLGHTEQFF. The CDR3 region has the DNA TGTGCCAGCACCTCCTTGGGGCACACCGAGCAGTTCTTC.

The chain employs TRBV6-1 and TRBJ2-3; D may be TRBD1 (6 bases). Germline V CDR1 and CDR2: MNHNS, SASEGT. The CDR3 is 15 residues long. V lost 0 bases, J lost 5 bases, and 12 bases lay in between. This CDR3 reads CASSEARQGRDTQYF. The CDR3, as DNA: TGTGCCAGCAGTGAAGCGCGGCAGGGGAGAGATACGCAGTATTTT.

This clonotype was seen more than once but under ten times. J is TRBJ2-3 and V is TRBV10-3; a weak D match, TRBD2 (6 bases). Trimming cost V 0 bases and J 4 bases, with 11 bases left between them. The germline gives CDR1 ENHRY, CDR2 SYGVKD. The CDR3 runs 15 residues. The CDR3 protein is CAISESGGEADTQYF. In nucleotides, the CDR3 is TGTGCCATCAGTGAGTCAGGCGGGGAGGCAGATACGCAGTATTTT.

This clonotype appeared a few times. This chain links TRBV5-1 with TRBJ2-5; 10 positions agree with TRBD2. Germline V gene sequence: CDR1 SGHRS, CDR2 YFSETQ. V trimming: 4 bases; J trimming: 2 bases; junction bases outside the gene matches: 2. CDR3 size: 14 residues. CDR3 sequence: CASSRAGGQETQYF. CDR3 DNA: TGCGCCAGCAGCCGAGCGGGGGGGCAAGAGACCCAGTACTTC.

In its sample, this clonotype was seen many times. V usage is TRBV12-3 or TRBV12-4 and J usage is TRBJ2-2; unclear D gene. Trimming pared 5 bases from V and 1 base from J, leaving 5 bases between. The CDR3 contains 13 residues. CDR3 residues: CASSNRNTGELFF. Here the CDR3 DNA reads TGTGCCAGCAGTAACAGGAACACCGGGGAGCTGTTTTTT.

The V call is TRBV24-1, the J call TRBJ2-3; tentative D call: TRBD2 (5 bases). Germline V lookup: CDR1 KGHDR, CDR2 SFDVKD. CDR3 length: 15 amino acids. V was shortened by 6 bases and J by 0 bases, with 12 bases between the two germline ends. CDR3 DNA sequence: TGTGCCACCAGTCCCGCCAGGACTAGCACAGATACGCAGTATTTT. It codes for CATSPARTSTDTQYF.

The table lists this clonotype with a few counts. CDR3 loop: CSAPSADRVAYGYTF. The DNA of the CDR3 is TGCAGTGCTCCTAGCGCGGACAGGGTGGCCTATGGCTACACCTTC. The chain uses TRBV20-1 and TRBJ1-2; 8 bases map to TRBD1. This CDR3 has 15 residues. Germline loops: CDR1 DFQATT, CDR2 SNEGSKA (reference sequence). The junction had 12 bases not matched to a gene; V was cut back by 5 bases and J by 4 bases.

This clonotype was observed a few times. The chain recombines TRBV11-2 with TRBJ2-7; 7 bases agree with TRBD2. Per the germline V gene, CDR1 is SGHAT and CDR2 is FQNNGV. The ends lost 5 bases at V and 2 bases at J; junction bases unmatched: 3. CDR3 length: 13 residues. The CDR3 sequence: CASSTGTTYEQYF. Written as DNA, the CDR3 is TGTGCCAGCAGCACCGGGACTACCTACGAGCAGTACTTC.

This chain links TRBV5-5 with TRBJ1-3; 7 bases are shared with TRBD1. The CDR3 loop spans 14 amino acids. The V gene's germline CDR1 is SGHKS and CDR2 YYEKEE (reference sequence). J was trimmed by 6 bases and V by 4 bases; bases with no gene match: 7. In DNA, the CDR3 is TGTGCCAGCAGCAAACGACAGGGAGTAAACACCATATATTTT. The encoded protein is CASSKRQGVNTIYF.